The 25 T cell receptor beta chains below all came from one sample that was sequenced in a study of beta chain features in type 1 diabetes. Study-level findings and limits: A moderate, significant TCRB CDR3 shortening appeared in type 1 diabetes across four CD4+ subsets.

Sequenced material consisted of expressed TCRB transcripts (all of the isolated RNA was reverse transcribed). Sequencing used immunoSEQ multiplex PCR; TCRdb keeps in-frame clones, though not all of them. The sample carries roughly 400,000 clones, around 10% recorded once. These receptors have no identified antigens. Material: central memory CD4+ T cells from blood. The source is a young man with type 1 diabetes.

This clone was counted between two and nine times. The rearrangement links TRBV18 to TRBJ2-1; 8 nucleotides line up with TRBD2. The CDR3 length is 14 residues. Trimming removed 3 bases from V and 7 bases from J; junction bases left unmatched: 5. The germline V gene has CDR1 KGHSH and CDR2 LQKENI. The CDR3 nucleotides are TGTGCCAGCTCACCGAGCGGGAGAACGAATGAGCAGTTCTTC. It specifies CASSPSGRTNEQFF.

The sample holds many counts of this clone. V and J are TRBV11-3 and TRBJ2-6, with D uncertain. The germline CDR1 and CDR2 sequences are SGHNT and YENEEA. This CDR3 region has 13 residues. V gave up 3 bases and J gave up 4 bases, with 4 bases separating them. The CDR3 region has the DNA TGTGCCAGCAGCTTGAACGGGGCCAACGTCCTGACTTTC. Protein sequence: CASSLNGANVLTF. The full variable domain, completed using reference TRBV11-3 and TRBJ2-6, is EAGVVQSPRYKIIEKKQPVAFWCNPISGHNTLYWYLQNLGQGPELLIRYENEEAVDDSQLPKDRFSAERLKGVDSTLKIQPAELGDSAVYLCASSLNGANVLTFGAGSRLTVL.

This chain connects TRBV6-5 to TRBJ1-1, with D unresolved. The ends were cut back, 2 bases at V and 1 base at J, with 8 bases in the middle. The CDR3 is made up of 14 amino acids. Germline V gene lookup returns CDR1 MNHEY and CDR2 SVGAGI. Here the CDR3 DNA reads TGTGCCAGCAGTTACGTGGTCTGGAACACTGAAGCTTTCTTT. Translating it yields CASSYVVWNTEAFF.

This chain links TRBV6-6 with TRBJ2-3, with D maybe TRBD1 (5 bases). This CDR3 is 16 amino acids long. Trimming cost V 7 bases and J 2 bases, with 19 bases left between them. Germline V lookup: CDR1 MNHNY, CDR2 SVGAGI (reference sequence). The CDR3 protein is CASTASPRGLTDTQYF. The CDR3 region has the DNA TGTGCCAGCACCGCATCTCCAAGGGGCCTCACAGATACGCAGTATTTT.

This clone occurred a few times. This chain uses TRBV7-8 with TRBJ1-6; possibly TRBD1 for D (6 bases). From germline, CDR1 is SGHVS and CDR2 FQNEAQ. The CDR3 contains 15 residues. Trimming cost V 1 base and J 8 bases, with 12 bases left between them. The CDR3 nucleotides read TGTGCCAGCAGCTTAGGTCCAGGGGAGTATTCACCCCTCCACTTT. This sequence encodes CASSLGPGEYSPLHF.

The chain employs TRBV6-5 and TRBJ1-2, with D hard to call. The length of the CDR3 is 16 residues. Germline lookup yields CDR1 MNHEY and CDR2 SVGAGI. V was trimmed by 0 bases and J by 4 bases, leaving 15 bases between them. CDR3 loop: CASSYSGPQEVYGYTF. CDR3 DNA: TGTGCCAGCAGTTACTCAGGACCCCAAGAAGTCTATGGCTACACCTTC.

This clone was found a few times. The chain carries TRBV5-1 and TRBJ2-5; D is possibly TRBD1 (6 bases). CDR1 SGHRS and CDR2 YFSETQ come from the germline V gene. The V end was cut by 0 bases, the J end by 7 bases, with 7 bases between. The CDR3 runs to 12 residues. CDR3 region: CASSLETGTQYF. The CDR3 nucleotides read TGCGCCAGCAGCTTGGAGACAGGGACCCAGTACTTC.

This clone showed up many times. The identical CDR3 is also encoded by other nucleotide sequences in the sample. The chain carries TRBV27 and TRBJ2-1, with TRBD2 as a possible D gene (7 bases). The V gene lost 4 bases and the J gene lost 6 bases, with 16 bases spanning the gap. From germline, CDR1 is MNHEY and CDR2 SMNVEV (reference sequence). This CDR3 is built from 15 residues. The CDR3: CASSSPPGGRNEQFF. The DNA for the CDR3 is TGTGCCAGCAGTTCCCCCCCCGGGGGGCGCAATGAGCAGTTCTTC.

This chain connects TRBV6-5 to TRBJ2-7; TRBD2 agrees at 9 bases. This CDR3 has 15 residues. V shed 2 bases, J shed 5 bases, and the junction held 7 bases outside the gene matches. Germline V CDR1 and CDR2: MNHEY, SVGAGI. Written as DNA, the CDR3 is TGTGCCAGCAGTTACCGGCTAGCGGGAAATAACGAGCAGTACTTC. Amino acid sequence: CASSYRLAGNNEQYF.

This clone was observed a few times. The V call is TRBV5-1, the J call TRBJ1-1; tentative D call: TRBD1 (5 bases). Trimming removed 4 bases at V and 2 bases at J, with 15 bases between. CDR1 is SGHRS, CDR2 YFSETQ, per germline. The CDR3 has 15 residues. The CDR3 nucleotides read TGCGCCAGCAGCGCCCAGCCAGGGTCCAACACTGAAGCTTTCTTT. This translates into CASSAQPGSNTEAFF.

The chain employs TRBV2 and TRBJ2-3, with 8 bases lining up with TRBD2. Germline CDR1 SNHLY, CDR2 FYNNEI. The CDR3 totals 17 residues. After removal of 4 bases from V and 3 bases from J, the junction contained 12 bases not matched to a gene. The CDR3 sequence: CASSGPPGGALTDTQYF. In nucleotides, the CDR3 is TGTGCCAGCAGTGGGCCCCCGGGGGGGGCGTTAACAGATACGCAGTATTTT. The full variable domain, rest sourced from reference TRBV2 and TRBJ2-3, is EPEVTQTPSHQVTQMGQEVILRCVPISNHLYFYWYRQILGQKVEFLVSFYNNEISEKSEIFDDQFSVERPDGSNFTLKIRSTKLEDSAMYFCASSGPPGGALTDTQYFGPGTRLTVL.

This clone was observed a handful of times. The chain carries TRBV9 and TRBJ2-1; D perhaps matches TRBD2 (5 bases). Germline CDR1 SGDLS, CDR2 YYNGEE. V was cut by 2 bases and J by 0 bases, with 15 bases left in between. The CDR3 loop spans 17 amino acids. This CDR3 reads CASSVTAPADSYNEQFF. CDR3 in DNA: TGTGCCAGCAGCGTCACCGCCCCAGCGGACTCCTACAATGAGCAGTTCTTC.

This clone has a handful of counts. J is TRBJ1-1 and V is TRBV7-2; D is possibly TRBD1 (5 bases). Trimming cost V 1 base and J 5 bases, with 11 bases left between them. Germline assignment: CDR1 SGHTA and CDR2 FQGNSA. CDR3 length: 14 residues. Here the CDR3 reads CASSLDIGATEAFF. DNA for the CDR3: TGTGCCAGCAGCTTAGATATCGGGGCGACTGAAGCTTTCTTT.

This clone has a handful of counts. The gene calls are TRBV6-5 and TRBJ2-4; D not resolved. The germline CDR1 and CDR2 sequences are MNHEY and SVGAGI. V lost 8 bases, J lost 0 bases, and 8 bases lay in between. The CDR3 is 13 residues long. The CDR3 is CASRPLAKNIQYF. The DNA for the CDR3 is TGTGCCAGCCGCCCGTTAGCCAAAAACATTCAGTACTTC.

J is TRBJ1-1 and V is TRBV10-3, with no clear D. The CDR3 loop spans 14 amino acids. CDR1 ENHRY and CDR2 SYGVKD come from the germline V gene. V lost 3 bases to trimming and J lost 3 bases, with 11 bases between them. CDR3 protein: CAISDPRGDTEAFF. CDR3 DNA: TGTGCCATCAGTGATCCGCGCGGGGACACTGAAGCTTTCTTT.

This sequence joins TRBV6-5 and TRBJ2-5; D not resolved. CDR3 size: 12 residues. Germline V gene lookup returns CDR1 MNHEY and CDR2 SVGAGI. The V gene lost 2 bases and the J gene lost 4 bases, with 5 bases spanning the gap. The CDR3: CASSYQGETQYF. The CDR3 nucleotides read TGTGCCAGCAGTTACCAAGGAGAGACCCAGTACTTC.

This clone came up a few times. The rearrangement uses TRBV18 and TRBJ1-1; possible D gene TRBD1, 5 bases. Deletions cut 3 bases from V and 4 bases from J, with 12 bases between. CDR3 length equals 14 residues. From germline, CDR1 is KGHSH and CDR2 LQKENI. CDR3 in amino acids: CASSPAREGTEAFF. In DNA, the CDR3 is TGTGCCAGCTCACCGGCCAGGGAGGGCACTGAAGCTTTCTTT.

The chain recombines TRBV11-2 with TRBJ2-7; 12 nucleotides align to TRBD2. The CDR3 length is 15 residues. Trimming removed 4 bases from V and 5 bases from J; junction bases left unmatched: 6. Germline V gene data show CDR1 as SGHAT and CDR2 as FQNNGV. CDR3 in DNA: TGTGCCAGCAGCTACCTAGCGGGAGGGTTCCACGAGCAGTACTTC. Its translation is CASSYLAGGFHEQYF.

The J gene is TRBJ2-1, the V gene TRBV28; D may be TRBD1 or TRBD2 (5 bases each). Germline assignment: CDR1 MDHEN and CDR2 SYDVKM. The V and J ends lost 6 bases and 6 bases respectively, with 9 bases between them. CDR3 length: 12 amino acids. The CDR3 coding sequence is TGTGCCAGCAGGGGACCCACCAATGAGCAGTTCTTC. This sequence encodes CASRGPTNEQFF.

The rearrangement joins TRBV6-6 to TRBJ2-1; perhaps TRBD1 as D (6 bases). In germline, CDR1 is MNHNY, CDR2 SVGAGI (reference sequence). With 2 bases removed from V and 4 bases from J, the gap between germline ends came to 6 bases. This CDR3 spans 13 amino acids. This CDR3 reads CASSYGQYNEQFF. In nucleotides, the CDR3 is TGTGCCAGCAGTTACGGACAGTACAATGAGCAGTTCTTC.

The chain links TRBV6-6 to TRBJ2-7; D possibly corresponds to TRBD2 (5 bases). The CDR3 length is 12 residues. The germline gives CDR1 MNHNY, CDR2 SVGAGI (reference sequence). V gave up 6 bases and J gave up 12 bases, with 18 bases separating them. The CDR3 nucleotides read TGTGCCAGCAGCCTGGCCCCCCGAGGAGGGTACTTC. Protein: CASSLAPRGGYF.

The rearrangement uses TRBV7-3 and TRBJ2-7; 8 bases line up with TRBD2. After removal of 3 bases from V and 4 bases from J, the junction contained 11 bases not matched to a gene. The CDR3 totals 16 residues. Per the germline V gene, CDR1 is SGHTA and CDR2 is FQGTGA. CDR3 loop: CASSFFSGTSPYEQYF. CDR3 DNA: TGTGCCAGCAGCTTCTTCTCCGGGACTAGTCCTTACGAGCAGTACTTC. The entire variable domain, with the rest obtained from reference TRBV7-3 and TRBJ2-7, is as follows: GAGVSQTPSNKVTEKGKYVELRCDPISGHTALYWYRQSLGQGPEFLIYFQGTGAADDSGLPNDRFFAVRPEGSVSTLKIQRTERGDSAVYLCASSFFSGTSPYEQYFGPGTRLTVT.

In this sample, this clone turned up a few times. This chain links TRBV15 with TRBJ1-1, with unresolved D. V gave up 5 bases and J gave up 3 bases, with 10 bases separating them. The CDR3 is made up of 13 amino acids. Germline V gene lookup returns CDR1 LNHNV and CDR2 YYDKDF (reference sequence). CDR3 nucleotides: TGTGCCACCAGCGGTGTTAGGGACACTGAAGCTTTCTTT. It translates to CATSGVRDTEAFF.

There are a few counts of this clone. This chain links TRBV5-1 with TRBJ1-5; 7 bases are a match to TRBD1. The V and J ends lost 4 bases and 3 bases, in that order; junction bases with no gene match: 7. The length of the CDR3 is 15 residues. Germline V gene sequence: CDR1 SGHRS, CDR2 YFSETQ. The CDR3 region has the DNA TGCGCCAGCAGCCCACAGGGGAAGCACAATCAGCCCCAGCATTTT. Its protein is CASSPQGKHNQPQHF.

The chain carries TRBV10-3 and TRBJ1-5; D may be TRBD1 (6 bases). Trimming cost V 6 bases and J 1 base, with 10 bases left between them. The CDR3 has 14 amino acids. Germline V gene data show CDR1 as ENHRY and CDR2 as SYGVKD. The CDR3 here is CAISGDISNQPQHF. CDR3 nucleotide sequence: TGTGCCATCAGCGGGGACATAAGCAATCAGCCCCAGCATTTT.